These 11 T cell receptor beta chains came from one sample sequenced in a study of shared clonotypes between healthy human individuals. Using immunoSEQ multiplex PCR, the repertoire was profiled, and TCRdb retains in-frame clones only, with some absent. The sample has about 2.3 million clones; 80% to 95% are singletons. Specimen: naive CD4+ T cells from PBMCs. Sample subset: CD45RA+ positively selected. All receptors come from a man aged 18-30 years in good health. Some clones in this sample may be carry-over from other donors' samples.

The chain employs TRBV6-5 and TRBJ2-1; 11 positions agree with TRBD2. Germline CDR1 and CDR2: MNHEY and SVGAGI. The V gene end was trimmed by 4 bases and the J gene end by 4 bases; junction bases not matched to a gene: 6. This CDR3 has 16 residues. Here the CDR3 reads CASSSPLAGGYNEQFF. CDR3 in DNA: TGTGCCAGCAGTTCGCCCTTAGCGGGAGGGTACAATGAGCAGTTCTTC.

Of note for this clone: The sample holds other DNA sequences that translate to the same CDR3. This rearrangement joins TRBV7-2 to TRBJ2-5; D might be TRBD2 (5 bases). Germline V lookup: CDR1 SGHTA, CDR2 FQGNSA. The CDR3 has 12 amino acids. V was clipped by 4 bases and J by 5 bases, with 8 bases between them. Here the CDR3 reads CASSSPGETQYF. CDR3 nucleotides: TGTGCCAGCAGCTCGCCGGGGGAGACCCAGTACTTC.

The chain links TRBV5-1 to TRBJ1-3; D possibly corresponds to TRBD1 (6 bases). V was trimmed by 1 base and J by 3 bases, leaving 11 bases between them. This CDR3 has 15 residues. Germline V gives CDR1 SGHRS, CDR2 YFSETQ. This CDR3 is CASSLMAGDGNTIYF. CDR3 sequence (DNA): TGCGCCAGCAGCTTGATGGCAGGGGATGGAAACACCATATATTTT.

This chain joins TRBV18 and TRBJ2-7; tentative D call: TRBD2 (5 bases). Germline V lookup: CDR1 KGHSH, CDR2 LQKENI. The ends were cut back, 5 bases at V and 1 base at J, with 18 bases in the middle. This CDR3 comprises 16 residues. The CDR3 bases are TGTGCCAGCTCAGATCGCTACGAGACGGGATCCTACGAGCAGTACTTC. Its translation is CASSDRYETGSYEQYF. The complete variable domain, with remaining parts taken from reference TRBV18 and TRBJ2-7, reads NAGVMQNPRHLVRRRGQEARLRCSPMKGHSHVYWYRQLPEEGLKFMVYLQKENIIDESGMPKERFSAEFPKEGPSILRIQQVVRGDSAAYFCASSDRYETGSYEQYFGPGTRLTVT.

This clone was observed a single time. V usage is TRBV7-2 and J usage is TRBJ1-2; D remains ambiguous. CDR3 length: 13 amino acids. Per the germline V gene, CDR1 is SGHTA and CDR2 is FQGNSA. The V end was cut by 1 base, the J end by 5 bases, with 8 bases between. CDR3 protein: CASSLEAGYGYTF. CDR3 coding DNA: TGTGCCAGCAGCTTAGAAGCTGGGTATGGCTACACCTTC.

This chain uses TRBV29-1 with TRBJ2-7; 12 bases line up with TRBD2. Germline CDR1 SQVTM, CDR2 ANQGSEA. This CDR3 comprises 12 residues. The junction had 2 bases not matched to a gene; V was cut back by 7 bases and J by 4 bases. In DNA, the CDR3 is TGCAGCGGGGGACTAGCGGGTTACGAGCAGTACTTC. Translated: CSGGLAGYEQYF.

The chain has TRBV29-1 and TRBJ2-6; possibly TRBD2 for D (6 bases). Germline assignment: CDR1 SQVTM and CDR2 ANQGSEA. The ends were cut back, 2 bases at V and 0 bases at J, with 20 bases in the middle. The length of the CDR3 is 19 residues. CDR3 sequence (DNA): TGCAGCGTTGAACGGCTGCGGGGCCCATTGACCTCTGGGGCCAACGTCCTGACTTTC. Protein sequence: CSVERLRGPLTSGANVLTF.

The chain couples TRBV7-3 to TRBJ2-2; D ambiguous. The V gene's germline CDR1 is SGHTA and CDR2 FQGTGA. This CDR3 is built from 13 residues. The V and J ends lost 6 bases and 5 bases respectively, with 10 bases between them. The CDR3 is CASSTSETGELFF. The CDR3 region has the DNA TGTGCCAGCAGTACCTCAGAAACCGGGGAGCTGTTTTTT.

This chain uses TRBV7-9 with TRBJ1-1; D possibly corresponds to TRBD1 (5 bases). CDR1 and CDR2 from the germline V gene are SEHNR and FQNEAQ (reference sequence). Trimming took 6 bases from V and 10 from J, leaving 15 bases between them. CDR3 size: 12 residues. CDR3 nucleotides: TGTGCCAGCAGGGCCGGGGGGGAAGCAGCTTTCTTT. This codes for CASRAGGEAAFF. Filled out from reference TRBV7-9 and TRBJ1-1, the complete variable domain reads DTGVSQNPRHKITKRGQNVTFRCDPISEHNRLYWYRQTLGQGPEFLTYFQNEAQLEKSRLLSDRFSAERPKGSFSTLEIQRTEQGDSAMYLCASRAGGEAAFFGQGTRLTVV.

The chain links TRBV7-3 to TRBJ2-3, with a possible D match to TRBD1 (6 bases). Germline V gene lookup returns CDR1 SGHTA and CDR2 FQGTGA. V lost 5 bases, J lost 2 bases, and 11 bases lay in between. The CDR3 consists of 14 residues. The CDR3 region has the DNA TGTGCCAGCAGCCCTGACAGGTACACAGATACGCAGTATTTT. As protein: CASSPDRYTDTQYF.

In this sample, this clone turned up a few times. The chain is built from TRBV2 and TRBJ2-7; TRBD1 matches at 12 bases. Per the germline V gene, CDR1 is SNHLY and CDR2 is FYNNEI. This CDR3 has 14 residues. The V gene end was trimmed by 9 bases and the J gene end by 5 bases; junction bases not matched to a gene: 8. The CDR3 loop is CASGDRGRINEQYF. CDR3 sequence (DNA): TGTGCCAGTGGGGACAGGGGGCGCATTAACGAGCAGTACTTC. The variable domain in full, with the rest retrieved from reference TRBV2 and TRBJ2-7, is EPEVTQTPSHQVTQMGQEVILRCVPISNHLYFYWYRQILGQKVEFLVSFYNNEISEKSEIFDDQFSVERPDGSNFTLKIRSTKLEDSAMYFCASGDRGRINEQYFGPGTRLTVT.